Below, one T cell receptor (beta chain) is given with its context. Its antigen is not yet known. Within one base of it there is no much larger clone, and no base qualities were kept. These data come from a study of T cell changes during pregnancy in multiple sclerosis (dated by TCRdb to about 2019). Looking at the study overall: The study looked at changes in the T cell repertoire across pregnancy in women with multiple sclerosis.

From the cysteine through the phenylalanine, the CDR3 covers 15 amino acids. The kept DNA is CDR3 alone, 45 bases in frame from the first base. Based on the germline V gene (reference sequence), the CDR1 and CDR2 sequences are MNHEY and SMNVEV. Trimming leaves V shorter by 5 bases and J shorter by 1 base, with the junction holding 4 bases beyond the gene matches. Libraries were constructed by the immunoSEQ multiplex PCR assay. TCRdb carries this immuneACCESS record with in-frame sequences only. Its versions omit some clonotypes, under half of them owing to an unresolved V gene in the studies checked, with the rest unexplained. This sample has about 41,000 clones in its table, and about 94% of those were observed once. The top ten hold approximately 8.7% of the sample.

This receptor was identified in a female donor with multiple sclerosis, enrolled in a pregnancy study. The specimen comprised CD8+ T cells from peripheral blood mononuclear cells, sampled in the third trimester of pregnancy. The V and J genes are TRBV27 and TRBJ2-2, with 7 junctional bases fitting TRBD1. The CDR3 region: CASSTDRVNTGELFF. The DNA sequence reads TGTGCCAGCAGTACTGACAGGGTGAACACCGGGGAGCTGTTTTTT.